This T cell receptor beta chain was identified during a study of blood T cell repertoires in COVID-19. The overall study: In each case, the material was cDNA or gDNA derived from T cells, B-cell-depleted T cells, or PBMCs.

With 7 bases removed from V and 6 bases from J, the gap between germline ends came to 14 bases. There are 13 residues in the CDR3. The germline V gene has CDR1 MNHEY and CDR2 SVGAGI. The study recruited people aged about 18 to 95 years across approximately 25 US areas. Grouping used clinical history reported by participants in a survey and questionnaire. Each recovered donor of Cohort 3 presented with two negative PCRs, clearance, or symptom resolution. TCRdb keeps only in-frame clones here, not all; method: immunoSEQ multiplex PCR. The sample consists of roughly 170,000 clones, under 90% of them appearing once.

This clonotype was sampled from a man aged 50-59 years who had recovered from COVID-19. This chain links TRBV6-5 with TRBJ2-3, with TRBD2 as a possible D gene (5 bases). The sample consisted of PBMCs or T cells enriched from blood (not recorded which). The CDR3 DNA sequence: TGTGCCAGCAAAGTGGGCGGGTGGGATACGCAGTATTTT. It yields the protein CASKVGGWDTQYF.